What follows are 21 T cell receptor beta chains derived from one specimen sequenced in a study of T cell responses to AZD1222 COVID-19 vaccine. The table came from immunoSEQ multiplex PCR; TCRdb's copy has only in-frame clones and leaves some out. The sample records roughly 70,000 clones, roughly 78% being singletons. Sequenced material: peripheral blood, taken on day 0 of MenACWY control vaccination. All receptors derive from an adult in good health.

V gene TRBV30 combines with J gene TRBJ1-3; possibly TRBD1 for D (5 bases). Per the germline V gene, CDR1 is GTSNPN and CDR2 is SVGIG (reference sequence). V shed 3 bases and J shed 1 base, with 7 bases lying between them. The CDR3 covers 13 residues. The CDR3 is CAWSGGSGNTIYF. CDR3 nucleotides: TGTGCCTGGAGCGGGGGATCTGGAAACACCATATATTTT.

V usage is TRBV3-1 (or the pseudogene TRBV3-2) and J usage is TRBJ2-3, with no clear D. This CDR3 is 16 amino acids long. Between the trimmed V and J ends, which lost 1 base and 5 bases, there was a span of 16 bases. From germline, CDR1 is LGHDT and CDR2 YNNKEL (reference sequence). CDR3 region: CASSQGLLPPGDTQYF. In DNA form, the CDR3 reads TGTGCCAGCAGCCAAGGCTTGCTCCCCCCCGGAGATACGCAGTATTTT.

CDR3 sequence: CASIRGAASWDQPQHF. The CDR3 DNA reads as TGTGCCAGCATAAGGGGGGCAGCCTCTTGGGATCAGCCCCAGCATTTT. The chain couples TRBV14 to TRBJ1-5, with D possibly TRBD1 on 6 matching bases. Deletions cut 7 bases from V and 5 bases from J, with 21 bases between. The length of the CDR3 is 16 residues. CDR1 and CDR2 (germline): SGHDN, FVKESK.

This rearrangement joins TRBV30 to TRBJ1-2, with D maybe TRBD1 (6 bases). The CDR3 totals 13 residues. Germline CDR1 GTSNPN, CDR2 SVGIG (reference sequence). The CDR3 spells CASRDMEVYGYTF. Written as DNA, the CDR3 is TGTGCTTCCCGGGACATGGAGGTCTATGGCTACACCTTC. Full variable domain (missing parts from reference TRBV30 and TRBJ1-2): SQTIHQWPATLVQPVGSPLSLECTVEGTSNPNLYWYRQAAGRGLQLLFYSVGIGQISSEVPQNLSASRPQDRQFILSSKKLLLSDSGFYLCASRDMEVYGYTFGSGTRLTVV.

This chain joins TRBV6-1 and TRBJ1-2; 9 bases are shared with TRBD1. CDR1 is MNHNS, CDR2 SASEGT, per germline. Unmatched junction bases numbered 9, after V lost 3 bases and J lost 4 bases. This CDR3 contains 16 residues. CDR3 residues: CASSETLQGATYGYTF. DNA for the CDR3: TGTGCCAGCAGTGAGACCCTACAGGGGGCCACCTATGGCTACACCTTC.

The CDR3 coding sequence is TGTGCCAGCAGTGACCTCAGGGAAAGAGGCTACACCTTC. It codes for CASSDLRERGYTF. This chain connects TRBV6-1 to TRBJ1-2; TRBD1 might be the D (5 bases). Germline V gives CDR1 MNHNS, CDR2 SASEGT. Between the trimmed V and J ends, which lost 3 bases and 8 bases, there was a span of 13 bases. CDR3 size: 13 residues.

The V gene is TRBV7-2, the J gene TRBJ2-1; 8 bases match TRBD2. Losses at the gene ends were 0 bases for V and 5 bases for J; bases not matched to a gene: 3. Germline values: CDR1 SGHTA, CDR2 FQGNSA. The CDR3 contains 15 residues. The CDR3 nucleotides read TGTGCCAGCAGCTTAGCAGCGGGAGACAACAATGAGCAGTTCTTC. Protein sequence: CASSLAAGDNNEQFF.

CDR3 bases: TGTGCCAGTCTAGGGGGGGCGAAGGGCTACACCTTC. Amino acid sequence: CASLGGAKGYTF. The J gene is TRBJ1-2, the V gene TRBV28, with D possibly TRBD1 on 6 matching bases. The V end lost 9 bases, the J end lost 8 bases, and 16 bases lay between the germline ends. Germline CDR1 is MDHEN and CDR2 is SYDVKM. This CDR3 contains 12 residues.

This chain joins TRBV5-4 and TRBJ1-2; possible D gene TRBD1, 6 bases. Germline CDR1 SGHNT, CDR2 YYREEE (reference sequence). CDR3 size: 11 residues. The ends were cut back, 8 bases at V and 3 bases at J, with 8 bases in the middle. The CDR3 DNA is TGTGCCAGTAGGGGGGACTATGGCTACACCTTC. Translating it yields CASRGDYGYTF.

The chain uses TRBV7-9 and TRBJ2-3; D gene unclear. Per the germline V gene, CDR1 is SEHNR and CDR2 is FQNEAQ (reference sequence). The CDR3 contains 11 residues. The CDR3 loop is CALPKGDTQYF. The CDR3 DNA is TGTGCACTCCCGAAGGGAGATACGCAGTATTTT. The full variable domain, completed using reference TRBV7-9 and TRBJ2-3, is DTGVSQNPRHKITKRGQNVTFRCDPISEHNRLYWYRQTLGQGPEFLTYFQNEAQLEKSRLLSDRFSAERPKGSFSTLEIQRTEQGDSAMYLCALPKGDTQYFGPGTRLTVL.

The chain links TRBV6-6 to TRBJ2-1; D possibly corresponds to TRBD1 (5 bases). The V gene's germline CDR1 is MNHNY and CDR2 SVGAGI (reference sequence). The CDR3 is made up of 13 amino acids. V gave up 4 bases and J gave up 5 bases, with 9 bases separating them. The CDR3, as DNA: TGTGCCAGCAGTTGGGGCGGAAACAATGAGCAGTTCTTC. It codes for CASSWGGNNEQFF.

The gene calls are TRBV28 and TRBJ1-4; D is perhaps TRBD1 (6 bases). Germline-derived CDR1 and CDR2 are MDHEN and SYDVKM. The CDR3 sequence is 12 residues long. Between the trimmed V and J ends, which lost 7 bases and 8 bases, there was a span of 11 bases. The CDR3 DNA is TGTGCCAGCACACAGGGCGTCGAAAAACTGTTTTTT. Amino acids: CASTQGVEKLFF. The full variable domain, rest sourced from reference TRBV28 and TRBJ1-4, is DVKVTQSSRYLVKRTGEKVFLECVQDMDHENMFWYRQDPGLGLRLIYFSYDVKMKEKGDIPEGYSVSREKKERFSLILESASTNQTSMYLCASTQGVEKLFFGSGTQLSVL.

V is TRBV4-3 and J is TRBJ2-1; D possibly corresponds to TRBD1 (6 bases). The CDR3 runs to 17 residues. Germline CDR1 is LGHNA and CDR2 is YSLEER. V lost 0 bases to trimming and J lost 8 bases, with 20 bases between them. In DNA form, the CDR3 reads TGCGCCAGCAGCCAAGAAGTCAGTCCGGACAGAGGGTATGAGCAGTTCTTC. Amino acids: CASSQEVSPDRGYEQFF.

This sequence joins TRBV6-5 and TRBJ1-2; no reliable D call. CDR1 and CDR2 from the germline V gene are MNHEY and SVGAGI. Trimming removed 6 bases at V and 8 bases at J, with 22 bases between. This CDR3 is built from 15 residues. The CDR3 protein is CASSRSQRSSSGYTF. The CDR3 nucleotides read TGTGCCAGCAGCCGCTCTCAGAGATCTAGTTCCGGCTACACCTTC.

This clone was recorded a few times. The chain carries TRBV5-1 and TRBJ2-1; 9 nucleotides match TRBD1. Germline CDR1 and CDR2: SGHRS and YFSETQ. The CDR3 consists of 17 residues. V lost 1 base to trimming and J lost 5 bases; unmatched junction nucleotides: 10. The CDR3 loop is CASSLNYRGRKDNEQFF. The CDR3 DNA follows: TGCGCCAGCAGCTTGAATTACAGGGGGCGGAAAGACAATGAGCAGTTCTTC.

This clone was observed a few times. The V gene is TRBV27, the J gene TRBJ1-6, with D maybe TRBD1 (5 bases). V was pared by 3 bases and J by 9 bases, with 9 bases between. The germline gives CDR1 MNHEY, CDR2 SMNVEV (reference sequence). The CDR3 has 13 amino acids. CDR3 DNA sequence: TGTGCCAGCAGTTTGACAGTGGGTTCACCCCTCCACTTT. Its translation is CASSLTVGSPLHF.

This clone appeared a few times. This chain uses TRBV6-1 with TRBJ2-1, with unresolved D. Trimming pared 6 bases from V and 1 base from J, leaving 7 bases between. The CDR3 consists of 13 residues. Germline V CDR1 and CDR2: MNHNS, SASEGT. The CDR3 DNA sequence: TGTGCCAGCAGAACCGGGTCCTACAATGAGCAGTTCTTC. Amino acids: CASRTGSYNEQFF.

The J gene is TRBJ1-2, the V gene TRBV3-1 (or the pseudogene TRBV3-2); 7 bases are a match to TRBD1. Trimming took 4 bases from V and 4 from J; bases not matched to a gene: 9. CDR3 length: 15 amino acids. Germline CDR1 is LGHDT and CDR2 is YNNKEL (reference sequence). The CDR3 region has the DNA TGTGCCAGCAGCCGCTCCGGGACAGAGAGCTATGGCTACACCTTC. As protein: CASSRSGTESYGYTF.

This chain uses TRBV6-6 with TRBJ1-2, with a tentative D call TRBD1 (5 bases). CDR1 is MNHNY and CDR2 is SVGAGI in the germline V gene (reference sequence). The V and J ends lost 5 bases and 7 bases respectively, with 20 bases between them. This CDR3 contains 15 residues. The CDR3 sequence is CASSPTGEAGGGYTF. In nucleotides, the CDR3 is TGTGCCAGCAGTCCTACGGGGGAGGCGGGTGGTGGCTACACCTTC.

The J gene is TRBJ1-2, the V gene TRBV28, with D unclear. The CDR3 loop spans 12 amino acids. The germline V and J ends were trimmed by 8 bases and 5 bases, with 12 bases remaining between them. Germline V lookup: CDR1 MDHEN, CDR2 SYDVKM. The CDR3, as DNA: TGTGCCAGCCGAGTGGGAGGTTATGGCTACACCTTC. This encodes CASRVGGYGYTF.

The V call is TRBV2, the J call TRBJ2-3; 9 nucleotides match TRBD1. The CDR3 spans 16 residues. J lost 2 bases, V lost 3 bases, and 6 bases had no gene match. Germline CDR1 and CDR2: SNHLY and FYNNEI. The CDR3 nucleotides read TGTGCCAGCAGTGAGACTTGGGACAGGGCCACAGATACGCAGTATTTT. Protein product: CASSETWDRATDTQYF.